The rows below give T cell receptor beta chains drawn from one sample of a study of shared clonotypes between healthy human individuals. The assay was immunoSEQ multiplex PCR, and TCRdb's table has in-frame clones only and misses some. This table has some 2,500,000 clones, roughly 93% appearing once. Sequencing was carried out using naive CD4+ T cells from PBMCs. Source of these receptors: a man aged 18 to 29 in good health. Some clones in this sample may be carry-over from other donors' samples. CDR3s include the opening cysteine and the closing phenylalanine or tryptophan. D genes are given only for firm matches.

TRBD1 | TRBJ1-1 | TRBV29-1 | CSVVDRQGGMNTEAFF
NA | TRBJ2-7 | TRBV21-1 | CASSKVLASGSGHEQYF
NA | TRBJ2-2 | TRBV7-3 | CASSFGLNTGELFF
TRBD1 | TRBJ1-2 | TRBV9 | CASSATAGGVSSYGYTF
NA | TRBJ1-5 | TRBV28 | CASSLLRTHQPQHF
NA | TRBJ2-2 | TRBV18 | CASSERGPTNTGELFF
NA | NA | TRBV28 | CASSLRDTYYEQYF
NA | TRBJ1-5 | TRBV19 | CASKQAYNQPQHF
NA | TRBJ1-2 | TRBV10-2 | CASSRTAANGYTF
NA | TRBJ2-2 | TRBV6-1 | CASRDRLNTGELFF
NA | TRBJ2-1 | TRBV5-4 | CASSNPSSYNEQFF
TRBD1 | TRBJ1-4 | TRBV6-1 | CASSTRTGGSEKLFF
TRBD1 | TRBJ2-3 | TRBV7-2 | CASSLGAGGPPDTQYF
TRBD2 | TRBJ2-1 | TRBV2 | CASSGGSGSGFAYNEQFF
NA | TRBJ2-1 | TRBV30 | CAWSLDHEQFF
NA | TRBJ2-3 | TRBV11-2 | CASLVDTDTQYF
TRBD2 | TRBJ2-7 | TRBV6-1 | CASSEGRREGPYEQYF
NA | TRBJ2-4 | TRBV4-1 | CASSQGPGPVLAKNIQYF
NA | TRBJ2-1 | TRBV7-2 | CASSFGTLPPEQFF
NA | TRBJ2-3 | TRBV23-1 | CASSQSLISGEGTDTQYF
NA | TRBJ1-5 | TRBV28 | CAGHTVNQPQHF
TRBD2 | TRBJ2-3 | TRBV10-3 | CAISQTSGSSTDTQYF
NA | TRBJ1-1 | TRBV6-4 | CASTPLGGRRGTEAFF
TRBD2 | TRBJ2-1 | TRBV6-5 | CASSKGLADYNEQFF
NA | TRBJ2-2 | TRBV5-1 | CASSLISGANTGELFF
NA | TRBJ1-2 | TRBV7-9 | CASSLEVSGDKGYTF